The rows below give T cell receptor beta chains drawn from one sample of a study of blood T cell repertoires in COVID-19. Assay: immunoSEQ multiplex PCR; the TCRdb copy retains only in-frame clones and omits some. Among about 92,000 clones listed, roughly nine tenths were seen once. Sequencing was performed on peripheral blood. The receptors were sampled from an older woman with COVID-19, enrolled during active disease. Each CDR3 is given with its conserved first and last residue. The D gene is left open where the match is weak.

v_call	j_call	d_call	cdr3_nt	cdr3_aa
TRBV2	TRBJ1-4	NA	TGTGCCACCACCACCGGGGATTCGGAAAAACTGTTTTTT	CATTTGDSEKLFF
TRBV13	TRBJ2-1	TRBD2	TGTGCCAGCAGCCCACCGGGACTAGTTGACAATGAGCAGTTCTTC	CASSPPGLVDNEQFF
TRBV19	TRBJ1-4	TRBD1	TGTGCCAGTAGCCAAACCCGGGACAGAAAAAATGAAAAACTGTTTTTT	CASSQTRDRKNEKLFF
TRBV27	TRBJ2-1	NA	TGTGCCAGCAGTTCGAGGATTGGTGGGCAGTTCTTC	CASSSRIGGQFF
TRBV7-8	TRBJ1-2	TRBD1	TGTGCCAGCAGCTCTGGACAGGGGCCGGATGGCTACACCTTC	CASSSGQGPDGYTF
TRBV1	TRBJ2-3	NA	TGCACCAGCAGCCATCTCCGTGGACTAGCGGGGGGGCGACGCACAGATACGCAGTATTTT	CTSSHLRGLAGGRRTDTQYF
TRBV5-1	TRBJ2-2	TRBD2	TGCGCCAGCAGCCTAGCGGGGGCTACCGGGGAGCTGTTTTTT	CASSLAGATGELFF
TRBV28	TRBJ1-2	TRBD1	TGTGCCAGCGCGGCAGGGGGCAGGGGTGGCTACACCTTC	CASAAGGRGGYTF
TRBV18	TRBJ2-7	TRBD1	TGTGCCAGCTCACTCACCGGGACAGTATCCTACGAGCAGTACTTC	CASSLTGTVSYEQYF
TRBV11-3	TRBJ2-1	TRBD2	TGTGCCAGCAGCTTAGTTACAGCGGGGCGCTTAAATGAGCAGTTCTTC	CASSLVTAGRLNEQFF
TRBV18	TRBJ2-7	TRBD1	TGTGCCAGCTCACCTCGAACAGGGGCGTCATCTTACGAGCAGTACTTC	CASSPRTGASSYEQYF
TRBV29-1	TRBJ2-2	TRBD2	TGCAGCGTTGCCCGGGACTACCAGACCGGGGAGCTGTTTTTT	CSVARDYQTGELFF